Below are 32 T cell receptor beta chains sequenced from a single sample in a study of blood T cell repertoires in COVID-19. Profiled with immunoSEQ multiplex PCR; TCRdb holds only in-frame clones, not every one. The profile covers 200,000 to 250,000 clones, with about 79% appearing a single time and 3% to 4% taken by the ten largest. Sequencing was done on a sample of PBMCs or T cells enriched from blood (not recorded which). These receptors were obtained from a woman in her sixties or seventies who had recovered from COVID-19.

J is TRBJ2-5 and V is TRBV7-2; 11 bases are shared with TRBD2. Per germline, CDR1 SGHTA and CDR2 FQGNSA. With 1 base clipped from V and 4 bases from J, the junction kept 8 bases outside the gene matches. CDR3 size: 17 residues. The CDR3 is CASSLVYTSGGGETQYF. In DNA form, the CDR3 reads TGTGCCAGCAGCTTAGTTTATACTAGCGGGGGAGGAGAGACCCAGTACTTC.

The CDR3 region is CASSPREGSSGNTIYF. The CDR3 DNA follows: TGTGCCAGCTCACCACGTGAGGGCAGCTCTGGAAACACCATATATTTT. The chain combines TRBV18 with TRBJ1-3; D is undetermined. The V end lost 1 base, the J end lost 0 bases, and 10 bases lay between the germline ends. The CDR3 runs 16 residues. CDR1 and CDR2 (germline): KGHSH, LQKENI.

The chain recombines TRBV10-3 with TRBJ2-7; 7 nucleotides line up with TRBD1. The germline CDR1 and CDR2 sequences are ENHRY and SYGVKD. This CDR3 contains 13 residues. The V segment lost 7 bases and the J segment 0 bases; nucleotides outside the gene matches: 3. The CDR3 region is CAIKGTDSYEQYF. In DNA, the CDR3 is TGTGCCATCAAAGGGACAGACTCCTACGAGCAGTACTTC.

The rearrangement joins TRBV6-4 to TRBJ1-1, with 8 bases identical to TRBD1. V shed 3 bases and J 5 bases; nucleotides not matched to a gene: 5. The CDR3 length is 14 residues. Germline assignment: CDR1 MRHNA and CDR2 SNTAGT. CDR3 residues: CASSEQGGWTEAFF. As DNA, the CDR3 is TGTGCCAGCAGTGAACAGGGGGGATGGACTGAAGCTTTCTTT.

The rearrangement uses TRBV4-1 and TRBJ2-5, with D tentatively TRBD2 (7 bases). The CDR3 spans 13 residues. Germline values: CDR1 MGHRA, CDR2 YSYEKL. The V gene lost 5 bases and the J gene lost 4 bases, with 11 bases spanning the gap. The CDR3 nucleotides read TGCGCCAGCAGCATAGGGGGGGTAGAGACCCAGTACTTC. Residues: CASSIGGVETQYF.

CDR3 in DNA: TGTGCCAGCGTACGGGGTGTCGGGCCCACTGAAGCTTTCTTT. Protein sequence: CASVRGVGPTEAFF. The V gene is TRBV6-5, the J gene TRBJ1-1; D gene unclear. Germline-derived CDR1 and CDR2 are MNHEY and SVGAGI. The CDR3 runs 14 residues. Trimming took off 8 bases at V and 4 bases at J, with 17 bases between the two ends.

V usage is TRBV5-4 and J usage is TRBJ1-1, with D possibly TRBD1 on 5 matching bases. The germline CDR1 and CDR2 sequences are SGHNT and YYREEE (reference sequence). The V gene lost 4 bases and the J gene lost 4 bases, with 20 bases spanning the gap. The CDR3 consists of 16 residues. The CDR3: CASSRMVAGGVTEAFF. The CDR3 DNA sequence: TGTGCCAGCAGCCGGATGGTAGCGGGGGGTGTCACTGAAGCTTTCTTT. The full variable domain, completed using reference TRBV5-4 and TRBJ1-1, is ETGVTQSPTHLIKTRGQQVTLRCSSQSGHNTVSWYQQALGQGPQFIFQYYREEENGRGNFPPRFSGLQFPNYSSELNVNALELDDSALYLCASSRMVAGGVTEAFFGQGTRLTVV.

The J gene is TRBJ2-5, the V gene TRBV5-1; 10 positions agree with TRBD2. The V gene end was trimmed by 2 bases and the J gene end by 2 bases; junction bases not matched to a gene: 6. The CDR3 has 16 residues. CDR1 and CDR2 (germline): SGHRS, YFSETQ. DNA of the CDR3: TGCGCCAGCAGCTTTGATTTAGCGGGGGGACAAGAGACCCAGTACTTC. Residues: CASSFDLAGGQETQYF.

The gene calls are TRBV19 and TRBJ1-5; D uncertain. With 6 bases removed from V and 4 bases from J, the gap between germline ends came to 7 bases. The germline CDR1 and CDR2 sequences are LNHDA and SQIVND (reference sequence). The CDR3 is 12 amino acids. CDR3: CASSMRNQPQHF. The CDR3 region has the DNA TGTGCCAGTAGCATGAGGAATCAGCCCCAGCATTTT.

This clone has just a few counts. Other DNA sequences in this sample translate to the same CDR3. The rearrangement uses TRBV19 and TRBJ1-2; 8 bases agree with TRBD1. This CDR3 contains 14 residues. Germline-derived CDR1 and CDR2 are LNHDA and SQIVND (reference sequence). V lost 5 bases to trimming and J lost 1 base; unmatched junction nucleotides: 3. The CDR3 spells CASSLTGGNYGYTF. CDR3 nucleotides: TGTGCCAGTAGTCTTACAGGGGGTAACTATGGCTACACCTTC.

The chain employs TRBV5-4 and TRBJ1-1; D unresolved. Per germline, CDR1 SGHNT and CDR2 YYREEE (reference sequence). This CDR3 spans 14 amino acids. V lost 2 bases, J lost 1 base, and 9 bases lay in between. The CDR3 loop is CASSFTGRNTEAFF. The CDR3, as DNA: TGTGCCAGCAGCTTTACGGGGAGGAACACTGAAGCTTTCTTT.

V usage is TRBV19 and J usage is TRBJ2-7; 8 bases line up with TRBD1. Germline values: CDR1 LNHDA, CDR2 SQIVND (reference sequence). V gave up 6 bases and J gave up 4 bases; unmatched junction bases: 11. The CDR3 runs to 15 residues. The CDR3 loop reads CASSVSRTGRYEQYF. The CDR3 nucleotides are TGTGCCAGTAGCGTGTCCCGGACAGGGCGGTACGAGCAGTACTTC.

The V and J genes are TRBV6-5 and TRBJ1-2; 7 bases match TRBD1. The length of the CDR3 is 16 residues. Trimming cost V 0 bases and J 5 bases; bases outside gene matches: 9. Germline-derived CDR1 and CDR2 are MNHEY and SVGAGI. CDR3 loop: CASSYSTGQVIYGYTF. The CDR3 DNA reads TGTGCCAGCAGTTACTCGACAGGGCAGGTCATATATGGCTACACCTTC.

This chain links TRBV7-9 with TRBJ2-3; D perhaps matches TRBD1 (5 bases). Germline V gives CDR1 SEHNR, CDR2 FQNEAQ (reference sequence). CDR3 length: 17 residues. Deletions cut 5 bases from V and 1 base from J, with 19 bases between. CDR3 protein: CASSPRQIPLGTDTQYF. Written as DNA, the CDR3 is TGTGCCAGCAGCCCCAGACAGATTCCTCTGGGCACAGATACGCAGTATTTT.

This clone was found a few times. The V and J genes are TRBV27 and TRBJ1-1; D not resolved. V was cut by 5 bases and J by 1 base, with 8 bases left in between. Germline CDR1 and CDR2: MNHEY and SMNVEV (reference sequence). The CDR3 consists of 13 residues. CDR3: CASSRTGNTEAFF. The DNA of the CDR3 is TGTGCCAGCAGTCGTACGGGGAACACTGAAGCTTTCTTT.

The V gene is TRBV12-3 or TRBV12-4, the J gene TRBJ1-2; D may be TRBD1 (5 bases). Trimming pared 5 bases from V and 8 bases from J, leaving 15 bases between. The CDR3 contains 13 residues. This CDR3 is CASSHGTQGGYTF. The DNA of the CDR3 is TGTGCCAGCAGTCACGGGACTCAGGGCGGCTACACCTTC.

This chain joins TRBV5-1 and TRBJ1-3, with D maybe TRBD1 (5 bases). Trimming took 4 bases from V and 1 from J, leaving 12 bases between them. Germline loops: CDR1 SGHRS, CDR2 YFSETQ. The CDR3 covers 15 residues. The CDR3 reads CASSPTGSSGNTIYF. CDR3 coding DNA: TGCGCCAGCAGCCCTACAGGCAGTTCTGGAAACACCATATATTTT.

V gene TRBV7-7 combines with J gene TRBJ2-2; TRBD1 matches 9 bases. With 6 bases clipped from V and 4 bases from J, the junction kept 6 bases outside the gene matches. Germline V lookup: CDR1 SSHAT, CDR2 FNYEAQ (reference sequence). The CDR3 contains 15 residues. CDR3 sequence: CASSPTGGPTGELFF. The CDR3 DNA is TGTGCCAGCAGTCCCACAGGGGGCCCCACCGGGGAGCTGTTTTTT.

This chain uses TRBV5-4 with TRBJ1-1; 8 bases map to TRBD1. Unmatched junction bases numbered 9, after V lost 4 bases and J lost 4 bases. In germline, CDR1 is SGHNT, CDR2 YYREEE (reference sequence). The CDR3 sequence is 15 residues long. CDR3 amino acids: CASSPGTGFITEAFF. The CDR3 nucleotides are TGTGCCAGCAGCCCCGGGACAGGTTTTATCACTGAAGCTTTCTTT.

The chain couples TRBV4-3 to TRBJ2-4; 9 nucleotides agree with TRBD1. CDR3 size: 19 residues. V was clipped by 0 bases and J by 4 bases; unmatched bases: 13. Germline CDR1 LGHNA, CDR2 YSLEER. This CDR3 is CASSQEGGTGFALKNIQYF. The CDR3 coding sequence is TGCGCCAGCAGCCAAGAAGGGGGGACAGGGTTCGCCCTGAAAAACATTCAGTACTTC.

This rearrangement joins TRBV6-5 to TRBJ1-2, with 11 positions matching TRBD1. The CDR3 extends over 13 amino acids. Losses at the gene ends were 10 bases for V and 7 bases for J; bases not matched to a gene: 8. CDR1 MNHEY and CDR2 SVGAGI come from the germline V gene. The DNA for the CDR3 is TGTGCCACCACAGGACAGGGGGCAGTTGGCTACACCTTC. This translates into CATTGQGAVGYTF.

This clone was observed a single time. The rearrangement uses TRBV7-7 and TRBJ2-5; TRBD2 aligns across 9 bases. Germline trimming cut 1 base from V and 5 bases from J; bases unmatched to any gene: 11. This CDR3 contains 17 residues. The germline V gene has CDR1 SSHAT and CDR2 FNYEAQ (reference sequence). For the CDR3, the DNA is TGTGCCAGCAGCTTAGGAATCGGGCGGGGGGGCCGCGAGACCCAGTACTTC. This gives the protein CASSLGIGRGGRETQYF. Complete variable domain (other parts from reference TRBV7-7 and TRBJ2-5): GAGVSQSPRYKVTKRGQDVTLRCDPISSHATLYWYQQALGQGPEFLTYFNYEAQPDKSGLPSDRFSAERPEGSISTLTIQRTEQRDSAMYRCASSLGIGRGGRETQYFGPGTRLLVL.

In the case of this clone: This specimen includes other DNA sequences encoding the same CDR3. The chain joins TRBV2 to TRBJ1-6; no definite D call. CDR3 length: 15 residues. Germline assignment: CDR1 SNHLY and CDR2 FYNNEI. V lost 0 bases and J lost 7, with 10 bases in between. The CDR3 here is CASSEARVSNSPLHF. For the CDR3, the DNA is TGTGCCAGCAGTGAAGCGCGGGTATCGAATTCACCCCTCCACTTT.

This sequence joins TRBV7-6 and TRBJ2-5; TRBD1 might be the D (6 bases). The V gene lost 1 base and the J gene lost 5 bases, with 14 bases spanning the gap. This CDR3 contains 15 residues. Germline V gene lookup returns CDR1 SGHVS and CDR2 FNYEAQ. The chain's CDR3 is CASSLGPQGGETQYF. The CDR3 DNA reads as TGTGCCAGCAGCTTAGGGCCACAGGGCGGGGAGACCCAGTACTTC.

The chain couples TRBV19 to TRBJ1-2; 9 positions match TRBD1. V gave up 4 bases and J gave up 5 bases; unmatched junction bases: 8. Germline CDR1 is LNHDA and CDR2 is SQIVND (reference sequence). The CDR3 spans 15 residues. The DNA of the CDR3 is TGTGCCAGTAGTACGTCGGGACAGGGATTTTATGGCTACACCTTC. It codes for CASSTSGQGFYGYTF.

The CDR3 loop is CASSNFVGPNTEAFF. CDR3 sequence (DNA): TGTGCCAGCAGCAATTTTGTGGGGCCCAACACTGAAGCTTTCTTT. The rearrangement links TRBV7-2 to TRBJ1-1; a weak D match, TRBD1 (5 bases). Germline assignment: CDR1 SGHTA and CDR2 FQGNSA. This CDR3 spans 15 amino acids. Trimming shortened V by 5 bases and J by 2 bases, and 15 bases separated the two germline ends.

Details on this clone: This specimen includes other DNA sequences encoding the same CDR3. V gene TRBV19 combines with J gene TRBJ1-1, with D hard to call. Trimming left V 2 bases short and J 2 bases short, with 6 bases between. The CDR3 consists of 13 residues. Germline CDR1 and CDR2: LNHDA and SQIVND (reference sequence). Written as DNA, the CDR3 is TGTGCCAGTAGTATATCAGTAAACACTGAAGCTTTCTTT. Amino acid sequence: CASSISVNTEAFF.

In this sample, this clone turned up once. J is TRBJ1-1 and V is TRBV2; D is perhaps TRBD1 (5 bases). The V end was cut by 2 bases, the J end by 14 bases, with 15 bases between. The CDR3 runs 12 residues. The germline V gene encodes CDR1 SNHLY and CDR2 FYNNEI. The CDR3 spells CASSERASGDFF. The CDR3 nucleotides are TGTGCCAGCAGTGAACGGGCCTCGGGGGACTTCTTT.

Here the CDR3 DNA reads TGTGCCAGCAGCTTTACGACAGGGCACTATGGCTACACCTTC. Residues: CASSFTTGHYGYTF. V and J are TRBV11-2 and TRBJ1-2; 7 positions match TRBD1. CDR3 length equals 14 residues. The V segment lost 3 bases and the J segment 3 bases; nucleotides outside the gene matches: 4. CDR1 and CDR2 (germline): SGHAT, FQNNGV.

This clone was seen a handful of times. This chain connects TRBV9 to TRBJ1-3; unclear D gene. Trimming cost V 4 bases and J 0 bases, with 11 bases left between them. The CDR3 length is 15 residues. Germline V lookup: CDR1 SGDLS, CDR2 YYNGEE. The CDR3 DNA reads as TGTGCCAGCAGCCCCCGTATGGCCTCTGGAAACACCATATATTTT. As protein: CASSPRMASGNTIYF.

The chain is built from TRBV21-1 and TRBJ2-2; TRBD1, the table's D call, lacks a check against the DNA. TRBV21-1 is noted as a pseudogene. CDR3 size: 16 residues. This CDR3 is CASSSPGGQGIGELFF. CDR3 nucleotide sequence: TGTGCCAGCAGCTCTCCCGGGGGACAGGGGATCGGGGAGCTGTTTTTT.

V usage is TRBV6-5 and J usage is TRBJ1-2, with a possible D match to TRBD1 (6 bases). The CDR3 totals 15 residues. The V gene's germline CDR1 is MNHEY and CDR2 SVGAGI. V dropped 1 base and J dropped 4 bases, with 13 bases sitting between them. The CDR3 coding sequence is TGTGCCAGCAGTTACTTCCCAGGGGTGGTCTATGGCTACACCTTC. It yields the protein CASSYFPGVVYGYTF.